The TCR beta chain described here comes from a study of blood T cell repertoires in COVID-19. On the study more broadly: Both acute and convalescent COVID-19 samples were obtained from the United States, Italy and Spain. T cells, B-cell-depleted T cells, or PBMCs supplied cDNA or gDNA.

The germline V gene has CDR1 SGHRS and CDR2 YFSETQ. V shed 0 bases and J 7 bases; nucleotides not matched to a gene: 7. The CDR3 runs to 15 residues. Per the original data handling: Using reference gene primer amplification, nucleated cell counts were estimated. Method: immunoSEQ multiplex PCR; TCRdb's copy keeps in-frame clones and lacks some. Clone size and the V and J calls come from that table; the DNA yielded D and trimming. The repertoire holds 150,000 to 200,000 clones, with 75% to 85% as singletons. Cohorts were assigned according to the clinical history that participants reported. The TCR was taken from a woman in her fifties or sixties who had recovered from COVID-19. The V call is TRBV5-1, the J call TRBJ1-2; 9 bases match TRBD1. Sequencing used PBMCs or T cells enriched from blood (not recorded which). The CDR3 sequence: CASSLEGTGSAGYTF. The CDR3 nucleotides are TGCGCCAGCAGCTTGGAAGGGACAGGGTCGGCTGGCTACACCTTC. The complete variable domain, with remaining parts taken from reference TRBV5-1 and TRBJ1-2, reads KAGVTQTPRYLIKTRGQQVTLSCSPISGHRSVSWYQQTPGQGLQFLFEYFSETQRNKGNFPGRFSGRQFSNSRSEMNVSTLELGDSALYLCASSLEGTGSAGYTFGSGTRLTVV.